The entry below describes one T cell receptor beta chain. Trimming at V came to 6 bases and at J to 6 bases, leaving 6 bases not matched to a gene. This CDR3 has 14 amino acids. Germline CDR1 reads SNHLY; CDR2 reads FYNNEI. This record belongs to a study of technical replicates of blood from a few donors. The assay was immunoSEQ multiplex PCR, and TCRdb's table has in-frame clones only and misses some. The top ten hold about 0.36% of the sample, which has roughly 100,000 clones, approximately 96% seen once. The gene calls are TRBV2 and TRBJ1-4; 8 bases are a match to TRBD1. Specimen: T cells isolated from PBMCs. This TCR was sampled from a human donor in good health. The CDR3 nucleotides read TGTGCCAGCAGCCTAGACAGGGGTTATGAAAAACTGTTTTTT. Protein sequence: CASSLDRGYEKLFF.